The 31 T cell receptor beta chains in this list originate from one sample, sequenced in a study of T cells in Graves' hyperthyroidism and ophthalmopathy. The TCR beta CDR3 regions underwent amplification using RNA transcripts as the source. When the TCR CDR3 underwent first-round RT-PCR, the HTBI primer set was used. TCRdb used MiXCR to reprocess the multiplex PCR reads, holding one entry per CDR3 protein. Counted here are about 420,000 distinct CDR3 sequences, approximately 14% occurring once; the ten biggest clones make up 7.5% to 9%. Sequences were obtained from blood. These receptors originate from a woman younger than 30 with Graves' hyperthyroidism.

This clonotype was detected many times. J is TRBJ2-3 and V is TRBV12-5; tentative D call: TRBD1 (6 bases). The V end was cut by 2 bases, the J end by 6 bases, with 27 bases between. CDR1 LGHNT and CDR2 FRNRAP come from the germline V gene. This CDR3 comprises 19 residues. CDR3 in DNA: TGTGCTAGTGGTTTGACCAGATCGGGGACACCCCCCACGGGGGATACGCAGTATTTT. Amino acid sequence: CASGLTRSGTPPTGDTQYF.

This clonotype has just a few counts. As DNA, the CDR3 is TGTGCCAGCTCACCACCGGGAGGGTTAGGGGCCAACGTCCTGACTTTC. This translates into CASSPPGGLGANVLTF. The chain is built from TRBV18 and TRBJ2-6; TRBD2 matches at 7 bases. Losses at the gene ends were 0 bases for V and 4 bases for J; bases not matched to a gene: 3. The CDR3 consists of 16 residues. Germline-derived CDR1 and CDR2 are KGHSH and LQKENI.

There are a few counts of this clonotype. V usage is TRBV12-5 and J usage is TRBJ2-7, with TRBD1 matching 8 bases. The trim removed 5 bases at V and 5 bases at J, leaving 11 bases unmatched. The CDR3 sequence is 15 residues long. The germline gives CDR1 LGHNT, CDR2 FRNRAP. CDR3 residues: CASGKPGTGLNEQYF. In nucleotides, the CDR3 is TGTGCTAGTGGTAAACCCGGGACAGGATTAAACGAGCAGTACTTC.

The CDR3: CASSLPGLSSPLHF. For the CDR3, the DNA is TGTGCCAGCAGTTTGCCAGGTCTCTCTTCACCCCTCCACTTT. This chain links TRBV27 with TRBJ1-6, with D unresolved. Trimming took off 3 bases at V and 9 bases at J, with 12 bases between the two ends. This CDR3 is built from 14 residues. Germline V CDR1 and CDR2: MNHEY, SMNVEV (reference sequence).

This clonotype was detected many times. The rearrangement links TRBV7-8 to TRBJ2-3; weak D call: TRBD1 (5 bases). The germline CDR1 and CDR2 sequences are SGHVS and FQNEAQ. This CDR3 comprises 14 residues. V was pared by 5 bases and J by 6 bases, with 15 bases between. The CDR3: CASSEVDTRDTQYF. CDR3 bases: TGTGCCAGCAGCGAGGTGGACACACGGGATACGCAGTATTTT.

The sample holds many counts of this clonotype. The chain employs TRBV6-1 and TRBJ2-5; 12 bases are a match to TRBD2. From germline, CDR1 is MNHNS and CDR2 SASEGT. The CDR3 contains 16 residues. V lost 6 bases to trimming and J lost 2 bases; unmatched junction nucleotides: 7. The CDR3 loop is CASSPSTSGRQETQYF. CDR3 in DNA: TGTGCCAGCAGCCCCTCGACTAGCGGGAGACAAGAGACCCAGTACTTC.

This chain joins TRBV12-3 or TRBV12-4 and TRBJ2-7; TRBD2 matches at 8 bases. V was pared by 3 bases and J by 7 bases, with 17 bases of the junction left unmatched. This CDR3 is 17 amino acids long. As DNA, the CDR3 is TGTGCCAGCAGTTTTTTTATCTACGGGGGGGCCCCAACGGAGCAGTACTTC. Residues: CASSFFIYGGAPTEQYF.

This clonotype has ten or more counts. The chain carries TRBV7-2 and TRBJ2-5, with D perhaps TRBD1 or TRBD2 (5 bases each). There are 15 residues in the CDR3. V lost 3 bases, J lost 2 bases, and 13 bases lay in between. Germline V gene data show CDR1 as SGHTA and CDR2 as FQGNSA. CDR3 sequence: CASSFVGDLQETQYF. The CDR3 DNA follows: TGTGCCAGCAGCTTTGTGGGGGACCTACAAGAGACCCAGTACTTC. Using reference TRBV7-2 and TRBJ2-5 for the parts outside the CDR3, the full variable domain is GAGVSQSPSNKVTEKGKDVELRCDPISGHTALYWYRQSLGQGLEFLIYFQGNSAPDKSGLPSDRFSAERTGGSVSTLTIQRTQQEDSAVYLCASSFVGDLQETQYFGPGTRLLVL.

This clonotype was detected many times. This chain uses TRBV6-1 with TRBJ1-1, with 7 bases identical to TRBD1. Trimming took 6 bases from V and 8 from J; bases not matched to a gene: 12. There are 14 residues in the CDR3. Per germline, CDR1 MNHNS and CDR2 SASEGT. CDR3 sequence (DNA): TGTGCCAGCAGCGACAGGGTCAATGTGAGAGAAGCTTTCTTT. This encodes CASSDRVNVREAFF.

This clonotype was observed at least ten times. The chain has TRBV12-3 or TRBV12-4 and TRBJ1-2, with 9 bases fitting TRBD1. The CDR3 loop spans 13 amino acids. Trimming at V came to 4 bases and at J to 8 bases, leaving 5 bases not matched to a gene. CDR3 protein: CASSSGQGNGYTF. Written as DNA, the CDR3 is TGTGCCAGCAGTTCGGGACAGGGTAACGGCTACACCTTC.

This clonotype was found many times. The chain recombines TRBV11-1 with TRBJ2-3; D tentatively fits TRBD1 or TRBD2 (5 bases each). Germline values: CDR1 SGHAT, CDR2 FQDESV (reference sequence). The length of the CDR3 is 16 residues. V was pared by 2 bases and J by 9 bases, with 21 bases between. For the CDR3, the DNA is TGTGCCAGCAGCTTACAGGACAAAATTTTTACTAGAACGCAGTATTTT. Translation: CASSLQDKIFTRTQYF.

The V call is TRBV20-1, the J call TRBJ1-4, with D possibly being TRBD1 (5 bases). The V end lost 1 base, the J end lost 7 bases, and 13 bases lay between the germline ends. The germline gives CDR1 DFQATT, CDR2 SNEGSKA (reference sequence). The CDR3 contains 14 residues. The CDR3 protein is CSARAPGGGEKLFF. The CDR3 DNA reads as TGCAGTGCTAGAGCTCCGGGGGGGGGTGAAAAACTGTTTTTT.

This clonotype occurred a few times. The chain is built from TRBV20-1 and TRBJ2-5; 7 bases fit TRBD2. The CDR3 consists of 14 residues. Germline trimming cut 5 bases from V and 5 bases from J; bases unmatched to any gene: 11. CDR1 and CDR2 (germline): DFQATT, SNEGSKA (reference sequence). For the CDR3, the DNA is TGCAGTGCTCAATGGGCTAGCGGTGCCGAGACCCAGTACTTC. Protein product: CSAQWASGAETQYF.

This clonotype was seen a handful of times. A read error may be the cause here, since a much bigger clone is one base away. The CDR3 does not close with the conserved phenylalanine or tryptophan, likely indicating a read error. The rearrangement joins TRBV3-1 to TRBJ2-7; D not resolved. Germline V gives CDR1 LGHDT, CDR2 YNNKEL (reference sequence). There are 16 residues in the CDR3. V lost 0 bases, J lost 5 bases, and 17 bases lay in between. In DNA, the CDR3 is TGTGCCAGCAGCCAAGATTCGGCAGGACGACGGAACGAGCAGTACCTC. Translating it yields CASSQDSAGRRNEQYL.

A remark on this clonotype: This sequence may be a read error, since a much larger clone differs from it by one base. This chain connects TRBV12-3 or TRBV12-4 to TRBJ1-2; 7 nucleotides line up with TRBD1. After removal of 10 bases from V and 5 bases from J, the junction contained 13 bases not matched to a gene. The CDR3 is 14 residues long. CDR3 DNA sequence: TGTGCCATCGTGCTGGGACAGTTGGAATATGGCTACACCTTC. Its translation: CAIVLGQLEYGYTF.

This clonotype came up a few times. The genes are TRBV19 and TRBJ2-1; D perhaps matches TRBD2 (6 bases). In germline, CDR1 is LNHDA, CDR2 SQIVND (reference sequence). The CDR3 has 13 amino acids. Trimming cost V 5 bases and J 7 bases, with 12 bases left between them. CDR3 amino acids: CASSPLAGNEQFF. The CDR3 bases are TGTGCCAGTAGTCCGTTGGCGGGGAATGAGCAGTTCTTC.

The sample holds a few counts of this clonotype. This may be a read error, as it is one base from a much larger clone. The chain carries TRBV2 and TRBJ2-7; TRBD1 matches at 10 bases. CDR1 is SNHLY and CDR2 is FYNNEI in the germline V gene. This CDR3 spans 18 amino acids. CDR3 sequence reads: CVSSAVVDRGPLTYEQYF. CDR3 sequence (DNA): TGTGTCAGCAGTGCCGTAGTTGACAGGGGGCCCCTTACCTACGAGCAGTACTTC.

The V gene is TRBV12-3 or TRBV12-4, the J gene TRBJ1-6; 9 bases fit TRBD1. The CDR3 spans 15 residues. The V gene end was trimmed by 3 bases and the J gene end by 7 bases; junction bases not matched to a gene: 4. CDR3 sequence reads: CASSFRTGENSPLHF. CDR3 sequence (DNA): TGTGCCAGCAGTTTCAGGACAGGGGAAAATTCACCCCTCCACTTT.

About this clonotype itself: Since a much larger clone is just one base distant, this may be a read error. CDR3 DNA sequence: TGTGCCTGGAGTGTGGACAGCTCCTACGATGAGCAGTTCTTC. It codes for CAWSVDSSYDEQFF. V is TRBV30 and J is TRBJ2-1, with a possible D match to TRBD1 (6 bases). From germline, CDR1 is GTSNPN and CDR2 SVGIG (reference sequence). The CDR3 contains 14 residues.

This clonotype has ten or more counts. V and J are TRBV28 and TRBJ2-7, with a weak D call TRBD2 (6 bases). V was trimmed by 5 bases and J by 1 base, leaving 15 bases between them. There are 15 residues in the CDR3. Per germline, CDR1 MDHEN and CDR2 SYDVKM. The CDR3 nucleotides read TGTGCCAGCAGTGGGTTAGGTGGGGGGTCCTACGAGCAGTACTTC. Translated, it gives CASSGLGGGSYEQYF.

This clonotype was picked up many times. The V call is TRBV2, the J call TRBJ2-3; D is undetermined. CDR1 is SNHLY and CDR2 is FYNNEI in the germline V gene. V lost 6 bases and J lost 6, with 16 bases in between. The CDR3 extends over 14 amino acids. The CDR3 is CASRGLPRRDTQYF. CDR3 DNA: TGTGCCAGCAGAGGCCTACCGAGAAGGGATACGCAGTATTTT.

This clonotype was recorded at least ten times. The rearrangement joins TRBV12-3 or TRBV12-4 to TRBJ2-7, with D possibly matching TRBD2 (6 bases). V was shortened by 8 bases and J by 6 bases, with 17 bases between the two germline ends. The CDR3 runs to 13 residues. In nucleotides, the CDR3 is TGTGCCAGCTCCCGGGGCGGGGTTTCCGAGCAGTACTTC. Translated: CASSRGGVSEQYF.

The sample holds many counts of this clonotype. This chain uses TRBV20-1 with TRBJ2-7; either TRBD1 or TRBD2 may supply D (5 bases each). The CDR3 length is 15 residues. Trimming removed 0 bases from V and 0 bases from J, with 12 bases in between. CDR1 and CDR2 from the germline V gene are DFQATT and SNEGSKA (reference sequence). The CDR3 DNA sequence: TGCAGTGCTAGAGATGCCGGGGCGGGCTCCTACGAGCAGTACTTC. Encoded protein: CSARDAGAGSYEQYF.

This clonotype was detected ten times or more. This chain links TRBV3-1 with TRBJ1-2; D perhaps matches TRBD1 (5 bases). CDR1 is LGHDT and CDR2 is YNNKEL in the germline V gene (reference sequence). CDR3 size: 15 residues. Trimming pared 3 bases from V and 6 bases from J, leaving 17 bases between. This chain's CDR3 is CASSQRNQGRDGYTF. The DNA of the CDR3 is TGTGCCAGCAGCCAGAGGAACCAGGGCAGGGATGGCTACACCTTC.

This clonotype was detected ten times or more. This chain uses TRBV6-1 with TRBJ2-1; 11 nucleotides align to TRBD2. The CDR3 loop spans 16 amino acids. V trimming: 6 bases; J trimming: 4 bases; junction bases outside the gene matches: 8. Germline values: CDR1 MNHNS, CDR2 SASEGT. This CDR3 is CASRPLAGGAYNEQFF. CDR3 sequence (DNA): TGTGCCAGCAGACCCCTAGCGGGGGGCGCTTACAATGAGCAGTTCTTC.

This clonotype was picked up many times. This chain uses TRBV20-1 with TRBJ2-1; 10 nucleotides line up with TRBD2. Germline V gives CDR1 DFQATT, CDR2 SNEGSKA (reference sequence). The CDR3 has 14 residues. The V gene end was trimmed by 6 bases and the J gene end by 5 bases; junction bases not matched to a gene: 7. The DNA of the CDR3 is TGCAGTGCATCCGGACTAGCGGACGACAATGAGCAGTTCTTC. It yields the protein CSASGLADDNEQFF.

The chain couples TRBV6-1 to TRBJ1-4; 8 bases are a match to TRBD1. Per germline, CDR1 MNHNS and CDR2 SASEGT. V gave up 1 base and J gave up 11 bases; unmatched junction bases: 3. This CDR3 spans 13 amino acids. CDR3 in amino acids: CASSEGPGGKLFF. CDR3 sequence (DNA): TGTGCCAGCAGTGAAGGTCCAGGGGGCAAACTGTTTTTT.

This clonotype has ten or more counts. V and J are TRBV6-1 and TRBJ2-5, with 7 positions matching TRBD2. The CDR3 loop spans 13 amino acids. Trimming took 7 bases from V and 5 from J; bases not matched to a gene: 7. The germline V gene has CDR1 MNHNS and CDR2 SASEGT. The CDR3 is CASTKRGGETQYF. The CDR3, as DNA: TGTGCCAGCACCAAGCGGGGAGGGGAGACCCAGTACTTC.

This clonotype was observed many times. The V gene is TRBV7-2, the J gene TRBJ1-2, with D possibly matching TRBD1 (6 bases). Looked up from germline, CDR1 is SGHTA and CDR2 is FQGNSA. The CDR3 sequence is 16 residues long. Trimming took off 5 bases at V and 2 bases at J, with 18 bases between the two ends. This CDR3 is CASSAPGGQVNYGYTF. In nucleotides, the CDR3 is TGTGCCAGCAGCGCCCCCGGGGGGCAGGTGAACTATGGCTACACCTTC.

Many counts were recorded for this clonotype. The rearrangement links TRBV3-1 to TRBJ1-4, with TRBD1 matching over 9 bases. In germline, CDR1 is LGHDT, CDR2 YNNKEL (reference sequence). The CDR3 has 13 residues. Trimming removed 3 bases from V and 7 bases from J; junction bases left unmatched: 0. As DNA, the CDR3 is TGTGCCAGCAGCCAGACAGGGGGTGAAAAACTGTTTTTT. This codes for CASSQTGGEKLFF.

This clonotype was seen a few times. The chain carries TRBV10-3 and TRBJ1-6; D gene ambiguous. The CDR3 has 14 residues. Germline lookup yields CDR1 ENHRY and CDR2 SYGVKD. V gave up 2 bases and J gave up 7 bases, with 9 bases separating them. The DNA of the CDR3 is TGTGCCATCAGTGAGAACGCTCTCAATTCACCCCTCCACTTT. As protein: CAISENALNSPLHF.